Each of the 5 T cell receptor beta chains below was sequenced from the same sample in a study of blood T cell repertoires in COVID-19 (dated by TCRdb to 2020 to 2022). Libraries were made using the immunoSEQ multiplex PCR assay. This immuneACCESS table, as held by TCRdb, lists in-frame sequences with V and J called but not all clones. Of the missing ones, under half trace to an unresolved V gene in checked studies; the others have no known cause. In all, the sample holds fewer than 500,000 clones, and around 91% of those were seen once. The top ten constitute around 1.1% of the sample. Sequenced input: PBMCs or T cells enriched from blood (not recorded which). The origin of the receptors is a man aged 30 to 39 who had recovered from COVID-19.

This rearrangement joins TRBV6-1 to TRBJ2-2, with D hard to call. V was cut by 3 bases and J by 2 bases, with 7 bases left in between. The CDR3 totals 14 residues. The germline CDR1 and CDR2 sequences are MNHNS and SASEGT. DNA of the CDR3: TGTGCCAGCAGTGACAGGCTTAACACCGGGGAGCTGTTTTTT. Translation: CASSDRLNTGELFF.

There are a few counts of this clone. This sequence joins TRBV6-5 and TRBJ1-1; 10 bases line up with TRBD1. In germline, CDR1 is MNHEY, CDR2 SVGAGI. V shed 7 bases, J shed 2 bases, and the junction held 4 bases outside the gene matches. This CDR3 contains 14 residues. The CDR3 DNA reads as TGTGCCAGCAATCGGGACAGGGGTAACACTGAAGCTTTCTTT. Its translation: CASNRDRGNTEAFF.

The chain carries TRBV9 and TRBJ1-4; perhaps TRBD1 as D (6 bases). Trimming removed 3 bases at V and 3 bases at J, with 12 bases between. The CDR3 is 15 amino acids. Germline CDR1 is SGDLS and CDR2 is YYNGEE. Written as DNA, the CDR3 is TGTGCCAGCAGCGCATCCGGGACATCTAATGAAAAACTGTTTTTT. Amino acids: CASSASGTSNEKLFF.

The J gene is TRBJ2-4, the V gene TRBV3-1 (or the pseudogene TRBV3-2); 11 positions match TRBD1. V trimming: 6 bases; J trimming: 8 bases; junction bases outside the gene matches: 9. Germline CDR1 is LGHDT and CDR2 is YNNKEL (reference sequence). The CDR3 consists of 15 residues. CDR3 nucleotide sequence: TGTGCCAGCAGTATGCCGGGGACAGGGGGAGACATTCAGTACTTC. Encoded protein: CASSMPGTGGDIQYF.

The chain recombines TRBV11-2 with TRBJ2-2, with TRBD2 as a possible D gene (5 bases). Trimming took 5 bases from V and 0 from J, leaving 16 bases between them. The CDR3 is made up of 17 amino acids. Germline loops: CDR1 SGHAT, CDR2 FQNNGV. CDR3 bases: TGTGCCAGCAGCAAAAGAAGGACTGCCACGAACACCGGGGAGCTGTTTTTT. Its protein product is CASSKRRTATNTGELFF.